This TCR beta chain came from a study of cytomegalovirus exposure and HLA in healthy donors. For the study at large: Ancestry clustering placed more than 65% of around 400 genotyped donors in the Caucasian-associated cluster.

PCR used 60 Vbeta primers and 13 Jbeta primers. The method was immunoSEQ multiplex PCR; TCRdb's version includes in-frame clones alone and lacks a portion of them. The sample carries about 180,000 clones, around 77% recorded once. Trimming took 5 bases from V and 5 from J, leaving 15 bases between them. Germline CDR1 is MNHEY and CDR2 is SMNVEV (reference sequence). The CDR3 has 14 residues. This chain links TRBV27 with TRBJ1-2; D is undetermined. This receptor was taken from a woman aged 45-59 years in good health and CMV-seropositive. Specimen: PBMCs. CDR3 sequence reads: CASSTGISFYGYTF. The CDR3 DNA reads as TGTGCCAGCAGTACCGGGATTTCCTTTTATGGCTACACCTTC.